These 10 T cell receptor beta chains were sequenced from one sample in a study of blood T cell repertoires in COVID-19. Sequencing was performed with immunoSEQ multiplex PCR; in TCRdb, only in-frame clones are kept and a portion is missing. The table lists over 75,000 clones, almost 90% of them singletons. The specimen was peripheral blood. The receptor set was obtained from a human donor with active COVID-19. The donor label of this sample is uncertain.

CDR3 nucleotides: TGTGCCAGCAGCCTACGGGGCGGGGGGCAACAAGAGACCCAGTACTTC. As protein: CASSLRGGGQQETQYF. The rearrangement links TRBV7-8 to TRBJ2-5; TRBD2 matches 8 bases. The V and J ends lost 5 bases and 2 bases, in that order; junction bases with no gene match: 10. The CDR3 spans 16 residues. CDR1 SGHVS and CDR2 FQNEAQ come from the germline V gene.

The chain has TRBV7-8 and TRBJ2-4, with TRBD1 identical over 7 bases. CDR3 size: 17 residues. V dropped 3 bases and J dropped 2; count of bases not matched to a gene: 10. Germline lookup yields CDR1 SGHVS and CDR2 FQNEAQ. CDR3: CASSLRTARGTKNIQYF. The DNA for the CDR3 is TGTGCCAGCAGCTTGAGGACCGCCAGGGGGACCAAAAACATTCAGTACTTC. The variable domain in full, completed from reference TRBV7-8 and TRBJ2-4, reads GAGVSQSPRYKVAKRGQDVALRCDPISGHVSLFWYQQALGQGPEFLTYFQNEAQLDKSGLPSDRFFAERPEGSVSTLKIQRTQQEDSAVYLCASSLRTARGTKNIQYFGAGTRLSVL.

The genes are TRBV7-6 and TRBJ1-4, with 7 positions matching TRBD1. CDR3 length equals 14 residues. CDR1 is SGHVS, CDR2 FNYEAQ, per germline. After removal of 2 bases from V and 7 bases from J, the junction contained 4 bases not matched to a gene. CDR3 coding DNA: TGTGCCAGCAGCTTAAACAGGGGCGGTGAAAAACTGTTTTTT. Translated, it gives CASSLNRGGEKLFF.

The DNA for the CDR3 is TGTGCCAGCAGCCGCCGGGGGAACACCGGGGAGCTGTTTTTT. It is translated as CASSRRGNTGELFF. The rearrangement joins TRBV7-9 to TRBJ2-2; D is perhaps TRBD2 (5 bases). Trimming left V 5 bases short and J 1 base short, with 8 bases between. The CDR3 spans 14 residues. Germline CDR1 reads SEHNR; CDR2 reads FQNEAQ (reference sequence).

V is TRBV2 and J is TRBJ1-1; perhaps TRBD1 as D (5 bases). The CDR3 is 13 residues long. The germline V and J ends were trimmed by 8 bases and 4 bases, with 14 bases remaining between them. The germline V gene encodes CDR1 SNHLY and CDR2 FYNNEI. CDR3 nucleotides: TGTGCCAGCTCTGACAGCAGAGGCACTGAAGCTTTCTTT. Translating gives CASSDSRGTEAFF.

CDR3 DNA sequence: TGCGCCAGCAGCCAAGCGGGGGGGGGTTACAATGAGCAGTTCTTC. Its protein product is CASSQAGGGYNEQFF. The chain combines TRBV4-3 with TRBJ2-1, with 8 positions matching TRBD2. With 1 base clipped from V and 4 bases from J, the junction kept 3 bases outside the gene matches. CDR3 size: 15 residues. Germline V gives CDR1 LGHNA, CDR2 YSLEER.

The J gene is TRBJ2-7, the V gene TRBV18; 7 nucleotides match TRBD1. With V trimmed by 5 bases and J by 5 bases, 12 bases remained unmatched. The CDR3 covers 15 residues. Germline-derived CDR1 and CDR2 are KGHSH and LQKENI. The CDR3 DNA follows: TGTGCCAGCTCATCGACAGGGAGATACCCCCACGAGCAGTACTTC. Amino acids: CASSSTGRYPHEQYF.

The V and J genes are TRBV7-9 and TRBJ2-2; 7 positions match TRBD2. Germline CDR1 SEHNR, CDR2 FQNEAQ (reference sequence). The CDR3 loop spans 15 amino acids. Trimming cost V 4 bases and J 8 bases; bases outside gene matches: 10. In DNA, the CDR3 is TGTGCCAGCAGCTCCGCCCGCCAACTAGCGGGGGAGCTGTTTTTT. Amino acid sequence: CASSSARQLAGELFF.

The chain is built from TRBV6-1 and TRBJ2-7; D remains unclear. This CDR3 spans 15 amino acids. The germline gives CDR1 MNHNS, CDR2 SASEGT. V lost 1 base and J lost 5, with 15 bases in between. CDR3 sequence reads: CASSEGRFRLHEQYF. The DNA for the CDR3 is TGTGCCAGCAGTGAAGGTCGGTTCAGGTTACACGAGCAGTACTTC.

The chain has TRBV7-3 and TRBJ1-2, with 10 bases that match TRBD1. Germline V gene sequence: CDR1 SGHTA, CDR2 FQGTGA. CDR3 size: 16 residues. V dropped 1 base and J dropped 4; count of bases not matched to a gene: 6. CDR3 in amino acids: CASSLNGDRGAYGYTF. The CDR3 bases are TGTGCCAGCAGCTTAAATGGGGACAGGGGAGCCTATGGCTACACCTTC.